This T cell receptor (beta chain) was recovered during a study of T cell changes during pregnancy in multiple sclerosis. The repertoire was sequenced with immunoSEQ multiplex PCR; TCRdb's copy has only in-frame clones and lacks some. The data contain tens of thousands of clones, 85% to 95% of them seen just once; the ten biggest clones take up approximately 3.5%. The CDR3 sequence is 15 residues long. Germline assignment: CDR1 SGHAT and CDR2 FQNNGV. J was trimmed by 2 bases and V by 5 bases; bases with no gene match: 4. The chain carries TRBV11-2 and TRBJ2-5; the match to TRBD2 covers 11 bases. This receptor was obtained from a female donor with multiple sclerosis, enrolled in a pregnancy study. The sample was CD8+ T cells from peripheral blood mononuclear cells, taken in the third trimester of pregnancy. CDR3 DNA: TGTGCCAGCAGCCTGGGACTAGCGGAACAAGAGACCCAGTACTTC. The encoded protein is CASSLGLAEQETQYF.